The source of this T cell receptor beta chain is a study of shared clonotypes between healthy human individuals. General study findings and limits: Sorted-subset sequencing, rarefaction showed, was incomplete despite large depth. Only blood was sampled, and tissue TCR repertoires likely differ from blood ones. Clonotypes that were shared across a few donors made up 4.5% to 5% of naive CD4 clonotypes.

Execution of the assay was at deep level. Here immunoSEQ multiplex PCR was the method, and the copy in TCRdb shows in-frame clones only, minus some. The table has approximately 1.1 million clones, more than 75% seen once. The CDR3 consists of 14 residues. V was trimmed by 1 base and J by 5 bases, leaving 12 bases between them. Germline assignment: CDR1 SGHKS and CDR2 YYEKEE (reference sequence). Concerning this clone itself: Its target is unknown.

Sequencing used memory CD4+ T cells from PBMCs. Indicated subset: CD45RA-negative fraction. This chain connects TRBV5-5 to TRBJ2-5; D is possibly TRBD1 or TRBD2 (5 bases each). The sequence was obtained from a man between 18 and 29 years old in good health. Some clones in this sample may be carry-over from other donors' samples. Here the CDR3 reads CASSLSEGRETQYF. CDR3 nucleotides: TGTGCCAGCAGCTTGAGTGAGGGGCGGGAGACCCAGTACTTC.